This T cell receptor beta chain was documented in a study of shared clonotypes between healthy human individuals. Every donor, a Caucasian adult, lived in Nashville, Tennessee. Only in-frame clones appear in the TCRdb table, and some are missing; sequencing was by immunoSEQ multiplex PCR. The data contain over 2 million clones, around 92% of them singletons. The germline V gene encodes CDR1 SGHTA and CDR2 FQGTGA. The CDR3 has 21 residues. V was trimmed by 4 bases and J by 6 bases, leaving 34 bases between them. This receptor was obtained from a young man in good health. Some clones in this sample may be carry-over from other donors' samples. Sequenced material: naive CD4+ T cells from PBMCs. Subset in this sample: CD45RA+ positively selected. V gene TRBV7-3 combines with J gene TRBJ2-1; a weak D match, TRBD2 (7 bases). The CDR3 spells CASSSKAYSSANRGGGNEQFF. The CDR3 DNA is TGTGCCAGCAGCTCTAAAGCCTATTCTAGCGCAAACCGGGGAGGGGGCAATGAGCAGTTCTTC.